This is a list of T cell receptor beta chains from one sample in a study of T cell responses to AZD1222 COVID-19 vaccine. TCRdb keeps only in-frame clones here, not all; method: immunoSEQ multiplex PCR. Here the sample spans fewer than 200,000 clones, 85% to 95% being singletons. The sample here was peripheral blood, taken on day 0 of AZD1222 vaccination. The receptors derive from an adult in good health. The CDR3 runs from the conserved cysteine through the conserved F or W. D genes are given only for firm matches. Expanded clones get a size class; other rows say once, few or many, or leave the size out.

TRBJ1-6	TRBV3-1/TRBV3-2	few	-	CASSQESRQPNNSPLHF	TGTGCCAGCAGCCAAGAATCCCGTCAGCCGAATAATTCACCCCTCCACTTT
TRBJ1-4	TRBV6-1	-	TRBD1	CASSELTGSNEKLFF	TGTGCCAGCAGTGAACTGACAGGGAGTAATGAAAAACTGTTTTTT
TRBJ1-6	TRBV2	-	TRBD1	CASSERDRGNSPLHF	TGTGCCAGCAGTGAAAGGGACAGGGGAAATTCACCCCTCCACTTT
TRBJ1-3	TRBV10-3	-	-	CAISAMSGGNTIYF	TGTGCCATCAGTGCAATGTCAGGCGGAAACACCATATATTTT
TRBJ2-3	TRBV9	-	-	CASSPSRAGRTDTQYF	TGTGCCAGCAGCCCTTCCCGGGCGGGACGCACAGATACGCAGTATTTT
TRBJ2-1	TRBV27	-	TRBD2	CASSLPTSGSLLNEQFF	TGTGCCAGCAGTCTCCCGACTAGCGGGAGCCTGTTGAATGAGCAGTTCTTC
TRBJ2-1	TRBV7-2	-	-	CASSPGQGSGHGNEQFF	TGTGCCAGCAGCCCCGGCCAGGGGTCGGGTCACGGGAATGAGCAGTTCTTC
TRBJ1-5	TRBV15	-	TRBD1	CATSSRGLQPQHF	TGTGCCACCAGCAGTAGGGGGCTTCAGCCCCAGCATTTT
TRBJ2-5	TRBV5-1	-	TRBD2	CASSLAVGAGGQETQYF	TGCGCCAGCAGCTTGGCCGTGGGAGCGGGGGGCCAGGAGACCCAGTACTTC
TRBJ1-1	TRBV7-2	once	TRBD1	CASSFSGTGATEAFF	TGTGCCAGCAGCTTCTCCGGGACAGGCGCCACTGAAGCTTTCTTT
TRBJ2-7	TRBV2	-	-	CASGRQAATYEQYF	TGTGCCAGCGGTCGACAGGCAGCCACCTACGAGCAGTACTTC
TRBJ1-1	TRBV7-9	-	-	CASSLVWFGQGNTEAFF	TGTGCCAGCAGCTTAGTGTGGTTTGGGCAGGGGAACACTGAAGCTTTCTTT
TRBJ1-1	TRBV15	-	TRBD1	CATSRAPTGGVAFF	TGTGCCACCAGCAGAGCCCCGACAGGGGGGGTAGCTTTCTTT
TRBJ1-5	TRBV28	-	-	CASSDTYSNQPQHF	TGTGCCAGCAGTGACACTTATAGCAATCAGCCCCAGCATTTT
TRBJ2-6	TRBV30	-	-	CAWSPGAGANVLTF	TGTGCCTGGAGTCCAGGGGCTGGGGCCAACGTCCTGACTTTC
TRBJ2-1	TRBV9	-	TRBD2	CASSVVAGPDNEQFF	TGTGCCAGCAGCGTAGTAGCGGGACCAGACAATGAGCAGTTCTTC
TRBJ1-3	TRBV4-3	-	TRBD1	CASSQGTGTGNTIYF	TGCGCCAGCAGCCAAGGGACAGGTACTGGAAACACCATATATTTT
TRBJ1-5	TRBV20-1	-	TRBD1	CSASLSGQGGNQPQHF	TGCAGTGCTAGTCTAAGCGGACAGGGGGGGAATCAGCCCCAGCATTTT
TRBJ2-5	TRBV6-6	-	-	CASSLQLQETQYF	TGTGCCAGCAGTTTACAGCTCCAAGAGACCCAGTACTTC
TRBJ2-1	TRBV30	-	-	CAWADFHEQFF	TGTGCCTGGGCCGACTTCCATGAGCAGTTCTTC
TRBJ2-2	TRBV6-5	-	-	CASSRGNTGELFF	TGTGCCAGCAGTAGGGGGAACACCGGGGAGCTGTTTTTT
TRBJ2-2	TRBV6-5	few	-	CASSPDRVTGELFF	TGTGCCAGCAGTCCTGACAGAGTTACCGGGGAGCTGTTTTTT
TRBJ2-5	TRBV24-1	few	-	CATAVMGVGGETQYF	TGTGCCACCGCGGTAATGGGGGTCGGCGGGGAGACCCAGTACTTC
TRBJ1-3	TRBV7-2	-	-	CASSPQTGSGNTIYF	TGTGCCAGCAGCCCACAGACAGGTTCTGGAAACACCATATATTTT
TRBJ2-7	TRBV7-2	-	-	CASSLYGNDGDEQYF	TGTGCCAGCAGCTTATACGGGAACGACGGGGACGAGCAGTACTTC
TRBJ1-4	TRBV6-6	once	-	CASTEGGQGIKLFF	TGTGCCAGCACCGAGGGGGGGCAAGGTATCAAACTGTTTTTT
TRBJ1-5	TRBV6-5	-	-	CASSPGTSNQPQHF	TGTGCCAGCAGCCCCGGGACAAGCAATCAGCCCCAGCATTTT
TRBJ2-5	TRBV18	once	TRBD1	CASSRGQGKQYF	TGTGCCAGCTCACGTGGACAGGGGAAACAGTACTTC
TRBJ1-1	TRBV5-1	-	-	CASSPRGGSSTEAFF	TGCGCCAGCAGCCCGCGTGGGGGGTCGAGCACTGAAGCTTTCTTT
TRBJ1-2	TRBV5-6	-	-	CASSLPSRNGYTF	TGTGCCAGCAGCCTACCTTCCAGGAATGGCTACACCTTC
TRBJ1-2	TRBV2	-	-	CARELWTDAKFPYGYTF	TGTGCCCGCGAGCTATGGACAGACGCTAAATTCCCCTATGGCTACACCTTC
TRBJ1-1	TRBV6-1	-	-	CASSEGNGALNTEAFF	TGTGCCAGCAGTGAAGGGAACGGGGCCTTGAACACTGAAGCTTTCTTT
TRBJ1-1	TRBV5-1	-	-	CASSLEGGYLNTEAFF	TGCGCCAGCAGCTTGGAGGGCGGCTACTTGAACACTGAAGCTTTCTTT
TRBJ2-2	TRBV24-1	-	TRBD2	CATSPGVPAGENTGELFF	TGTGCCACCAGCCCTGGTGTTCCAGCGGGGGAGAACACCGGGGAGCTGTTTTTT
TRBJ1-1	TRBV11-2	-	-	CASSLRRQGIIMTEAFF	TGTGCCAGCAGCTTACGAAGGCAGGGGATCATAATGACTGAAGCTTTCTTT
TRBJ2-3	TRBV3-1/TRBV3-2	-	-	CASSPRSSTDTQYF	TGTGCCAGCAGCCCGCGATCTAGCACAGATACGCAGTATTTT
TRBJ1-2	TRBV10-3	-	TRBD1	CAVTGDTYGYTF	TGTGCCGTGACAGGGGACACCTATGGCTACACCTTC
TRBJ1-3	TRBV9	-	-	CASSVAPGSGNTIYF	TGTGCCAGCAGCGTAGCTCCGGGCTCTGGAAACACCATATATTTT
TRBJ2-7	TRBV21-1	-	-	CASSGSPSYEQYF	TGTGCCAGCAGCGGCTCCCCATCCTACGAGCAGTACTTC
TRBJ2-7	TRBV4-1	-	-	CASSQGADRPYEQYF	TGCGCCAGCAGCCAAGGTGCCGATAGACCCTACGAGCAGTACTTC
TRBJ1-5	TRBV24-1	-	-	CATGGQGQPQHF	TGTGCCACCGGGGGGCAGGGACAGCCCCAGCATTTT
TRBJ1-2	TRBV4-1	-	TRBD1	CASSLGQGCYGYTF	TGCGCCAGCAGCCTCGGACAGGGCTGCTATGGCTACACCTTC
TRBJ2-5	TRBV11-2	-	-	CASSLGGGASEETQYF	TGTGCCAGCAGCTTAGGTGGCGGGGCCTCCGAAGAGACCCAGTACTTC
TRBJ2-2	TRBV5-1	-	TRBD1	CASREGTGGSGELFF	TGCGCCAGCCGAGAGGGGACAGGGGGCTCCGGGGAGCTGTTTTTT
TRBJ2-3	TRBV4-2	-	TRBD2	CASSQDQVAGYTDTQYF	TGTGCCAGCAGCCAAGATCAGGTAGCGGGGTACACAGATACGCAGTATTTT
TRBJ1-1	TRBV10-3	-	-	CAISSQLNTEAFF	TGTGCCATCAGTTCCCAGCTGAACACTGAAGCTTTCTTT
TRBJ1-2	TRBV15	once	-	CATSRVAGGDYGYTF	TGTGCCACCAGCAGAGTGGCGGGTGGCGACTATGGCTACACCTTC
TRBJ2-7	TRBV5-8	-	TRBD1	CASTRAAGTGGYEQYF	TGTGCCAGCACCCGGGCAGCGGGGACAGGGGGCTACGAGCAGTACTTC
TRBJ2-3	TRBV19	-	-	CASSGRVGTDTQYF	TGTGCCAGTAGTGGAAGGGTCGGCACAGATACGCAGTATTTT
TRBJ2-1	TRBV30	-	-	CAWSYSSYNEQFF	TGTGCCTGGAGTTACAGCTCCTACAATGAGCAGTTCTTC
TRBJ1-1	TRBV10-3	-	TRBD1	CAISPQGQNTEAFF	TGTGCCATCAGCCCACAGGGGCAGAACACTGAAGCTTTCTTT
TRBJ1-1	TRBV7-3	-	-	CASSEGSWDTEAFF	TGTGCCAGCAGCGAGGGGAGTTGGGACACTGAAGCTTTCTTT
TRBJ2-7	TRBV19	-	-	CASSIYGSQEQYF	TGTGCCAGTAGTATATACGGGAGCCAAGAGCAGTACTTC
TRBJ2-3	TRBV10-2	once	-	CASSDGSGRTDTQYF	TGCGCCAGCAGTGACGGGAGCGGGCGCACAGATACGCAGTATTTT
TRBJ1-3	TRBV6-6	-	TRBD1	CASSYDRASGNTIYF	TGTGCCAGCAGCTACGACAGGGCCTCTGGAAACACCATATATTTT
TRBJ2-5	TRBV7-2	-	-	CASSLDGVPGAQKTQYF	TGTGCCAGCAGCTTAGATGGAGTGCCAGGGGCTCAAAAGACCCAGTACTTC
TRBJ1-3	TRBV28	-	TRBD1	CASAGQLNTIYF	TGTGCCTCCGCGGGACAGCTGAACACCATATATTTT
TRBJ2-1	TRBV19	-	TRBD2	CASSPLAGGPGEQFF	TGTGCCAGTAGTCCCCTCGCGGGAGGGCCAGGTGAGCAGTTCTTC
TRBJ1-2	TRBV4-1	-	-	CASSPAGWTDGSGYTF	TGCGCCAGCAGCCCTGCCGGTTGGACGGACGGTAGTGGCTACACCTTC